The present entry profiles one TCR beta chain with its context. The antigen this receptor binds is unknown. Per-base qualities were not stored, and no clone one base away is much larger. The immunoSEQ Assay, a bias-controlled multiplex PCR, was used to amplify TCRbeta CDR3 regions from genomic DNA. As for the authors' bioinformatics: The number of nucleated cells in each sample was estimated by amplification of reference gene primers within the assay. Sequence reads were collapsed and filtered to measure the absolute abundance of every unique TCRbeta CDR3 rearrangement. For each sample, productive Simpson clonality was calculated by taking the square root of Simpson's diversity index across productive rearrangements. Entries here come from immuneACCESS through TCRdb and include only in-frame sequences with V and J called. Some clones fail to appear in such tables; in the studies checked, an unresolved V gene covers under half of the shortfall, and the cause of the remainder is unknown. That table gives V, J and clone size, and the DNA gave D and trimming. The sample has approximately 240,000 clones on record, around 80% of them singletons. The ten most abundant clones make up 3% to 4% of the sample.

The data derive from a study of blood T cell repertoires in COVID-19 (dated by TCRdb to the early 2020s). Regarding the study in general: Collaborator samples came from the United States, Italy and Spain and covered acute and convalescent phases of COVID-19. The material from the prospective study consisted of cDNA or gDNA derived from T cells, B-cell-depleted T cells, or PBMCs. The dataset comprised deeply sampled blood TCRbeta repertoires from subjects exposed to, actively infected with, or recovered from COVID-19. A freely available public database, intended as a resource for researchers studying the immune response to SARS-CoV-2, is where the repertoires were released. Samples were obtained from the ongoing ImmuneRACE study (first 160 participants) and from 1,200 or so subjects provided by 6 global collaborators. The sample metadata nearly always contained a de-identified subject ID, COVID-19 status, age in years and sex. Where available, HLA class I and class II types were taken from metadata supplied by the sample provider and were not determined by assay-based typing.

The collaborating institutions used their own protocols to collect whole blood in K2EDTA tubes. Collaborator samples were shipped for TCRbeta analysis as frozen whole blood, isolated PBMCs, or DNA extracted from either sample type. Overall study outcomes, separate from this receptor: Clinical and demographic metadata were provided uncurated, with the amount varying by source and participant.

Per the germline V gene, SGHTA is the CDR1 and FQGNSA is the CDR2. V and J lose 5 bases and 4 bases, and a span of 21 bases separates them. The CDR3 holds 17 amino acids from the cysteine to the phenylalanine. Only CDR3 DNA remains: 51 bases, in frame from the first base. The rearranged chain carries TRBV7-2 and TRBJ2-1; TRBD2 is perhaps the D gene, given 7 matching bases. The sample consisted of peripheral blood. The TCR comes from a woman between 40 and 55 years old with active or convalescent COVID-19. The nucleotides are TGTGCCAGCAGCCCGGAAGCGACGGGGGGCTGGTACAATGAGCAGTTCTTC. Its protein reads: CASSPEATGGWYNEQFF.